The 19 T cell receptor beta chains below were found in one sample sequenced in a study of chemoradiotherapy in HPV16-positive cancers. Clones were read by immunoSEQ multiplex PCR, and TCRdb kept only the in-frame ones, dropping some. This table holds over a thousand clones, over 75% found once. The input for sequencing was tumor tissue, taken from a patient who underwent chemoradiotherapy. Every receptor here comes from a human donor with HPV-associated anogenital cancer.

The chain combines TRBV27 with TRBJ1-2; no clear D gene. With 8 bases removed from V and 2 bases from J, the gap between germline ends came to 12 bases. Germline assignment: CDR1 MNHEY and CDR2 SMNVEV (reference sequence). CDR3 size: 13 residues. CDR3 in amino acids: CASGPDGNYGYTF. In DNA form, the CDR3 reads TGTGCCAGCGGACCGGACGGCAACTATGGCTACACCTTC.

The genes are TRBV7-2 and TRBJ2-6; D is undetermined. The CDR3 is 15 residues long. Germline assignment: CDR1 SGHTA and CDR2 FQGNSA. Trimming took 2 bases from V and 0 from J, leaving 5 bases between them. The CDR3 DNA sequence: TGTGCCAGCAGCTTACAAGCCTCTGGGGCCAACGTCCTGACTTTC. This gives the protein CASSLQASGANVLTF.

The chain recombines TRBV4-2 with TRBJ1-6; the D is unclear. The CDR3 covers 14 residues. Per germline, CDR1 LGHNA and CDR2 YNFKEQ. The V end was cut by 0 bases, the J end by 10 bases, with 10 bases between. CDR3 in amino acids: CASSQEDIASPLHF. The DNA for the CDR3 is TGTGCCAGCAGCCAAGAAGATATCGCGTCACCCCTCCACTTT.

The rearrangement links TRBV28 to TRBJ2-1; 14 bases align to TRBD2. Trimming cost V 6 bases and J 0 bases; bases outside gene matches: 7. CDR1 and CDR2 from the germline V gene are MDHEN and SYDVKM. This CDR3 is built from 18 residues. The DNA of the CDR3 is TGTGCCAGCAGGGGACTAGCGGGGGCCAAAAGCTCCTACAATGAGCAGTTCTTC. Protein: CASRGLAGAKSSYNEQFF.

The gene calls are TRBV11-2 and TRBJ2-7; 13 bases agree with TRBD2. In germline, CDR1 is SGHAT, CDR2 FQNNGV. The CDR3 runs 15 residues. Trimming at V came to 5 bases and at J to 7 bases, leaving 8 bases not matched to a gene. CDR3 in DNA: TGTGCCAGCAGCCCGGTGGGACTAGCGGGGTGGGAGCAGTACTTC. Encoded protein: CASSPVGLAGWEQYF.

This clone has a handful of counts. The chain is built from TRBV28 and TRBJ1-6; possibly TRBD1 for D (5 bases). Germline-derived CDR1 and CDR2 are MDHEN and SYDVKM. The V gene lost 7 bases and the J gene lost 4 bases, with 11 bases spanning the gap. The CDR3 runs to 14 residues. The CDR3 nucleotides read TGTGCCAGCACCCGGGACTCTTATAATTCACCCCTCCACTTT. Translated: CASTRDSYNSPLHF.

The chain combines TRBV5-1 with TRBJ1-1; D is possibly TRBD1 (5 bases). The V gene lost 0 bases and the J gene lost 1 base, with 13 bases spanning the gap. This CDR3 has 16 amino acids. Germline V CDR1 and CDR2: SGHRS, YFSETQ. CDR3 nucleotide sequence: TGCGCCAGCAGCTTGGCCCGGGGCAGGGCGAACACTGAAGCTTTCTTT. Its protein product is CASSLARGRANTEAFF.

The DNA for the CDR3 is TGTGCCAGCAGCTTGCAGGGAACTAATGAAAAACTGTTTTTT. It codes for CASSLQGTNEKLFF. The chain links TRBV5-6 to TRBJ1-4; possible D gene TRBD1, 5 bases. V gave up 1 base and J gave up 1 base, with 5 bases separating them. From germline, CDR1 is SGHDT and CDR2 YYEEEE. The CDR3 is 14 amino acids.

The J gene is TRBJ2-7, the V gene TRBV5-3, with 7 bases identical to TRBD1. TRBV5-3 is an open reading frame whose function is uncertain. The J segment lost 3 bases and the V segment lost 2 bases, leaving 8 bases of the junction unmatched. The CDR3 runs to 15 residues. CDR3 sequence: CARSFTRDRLYEQYF. CDR3 nucleotides: TGTGCCAGAAGCTTTACCCGGGACAGACTCTACGAGCAGTACTTC.

V gene TRBV11-3 combines with J gene TRBJ2-3; 11 bases agree with TRBD2. V was pared by 1 base and J by 5 bases, with 5 bases of the junction left unmatched. CDR3 length: 16 residues. CDR1 and CDR2 from the germline V gene are SGHNT and YENEEA. CDR3 sequence: CASSLGLAGQRDTQYF. CDR3 in DNA: TGTGCCAGCAGCTTAGGACTAGCGGGGCAAAGAGATACGCAGTATTTT.

The chain links TRBV19 to TRBJ2-3; 7 bases are a match to TRBD2. Germline trimming cut 7 bases from V and 8 bases from J; bases unmatched to any gene: 9. Germline loops: CDR1 LNHDA, CDR2 SQIVND (reference sequence). CDR3 size: 13 residues. This CDR3 is CASTQGGSSTQYF. As DNA, the CDR3 is TGTGCCAGTACCCAGGGAGGGAGTTCTACGCAGTATTTT.

This clone was recorded a few times. This chain joins TRBV5-1 and TRBJ1-1; 7 positions agree with TRBD1. J gave up 7 bases and V 3 bases, and 15 bases lay outside the gene matches. CDR1 SGHRS and CDR2 YFSETQ come from the germline V gene. This CDR3 is built from 16 residues. The CDR3 reads CASSSGDREILIEAFF. CDR3 in DNA: TGCGCCAGCAGCTCCGGAGACAGGGAGATACTAATTGAAGCTTTCTTT.

V is TRBV6-1 and J is TRBJ2-5, with D unclear. Deletions cut 5 bases from V and 5 bases from J, with 12 bases between. Germline CDR1 MNHNS, CDR2 SASEGT. The CDR3 contains 13 residues. In DNA form, the CDR3 reads TGTGCCAGCAGTACCACAGTGGTGGAGACCCAGTACTTC. The encoded protein is CASSTTVVETQYF.

The rearrangement uses TRBV18 and TRBJ2-3; D is unclear. V lost 2 bases, J lost 6 bases, and 9 bases lay in between. Germline V gives CDR1 KGHSH, CDR2 LQKENI. This CDR3 comprises 13 residues. The CDR3 DNA sequence: TGTGCCAGCTCACCATTGTTTGGGGATACGCAGTATTTT. Translating gives CASSPLFGDTQYF.

The chain links TRBV18 to TRBJ2-7; weak D call: TRBD1 (6 bases). V lost 4 bases to trimming and J lost 6 bases, with 13 bases between them. The germline CDR1 and CDR2 sequences are KGHSH and LQKENI. The CDR3 length is 13 residues. CDR3 residues: CASSQGGRGEQYF. Here the CDR3 DNA reads TGTGCCAGCTCACAAGGGGGACGAGGCGAGCAGTACTTC.

The chain combines TRBV4-1 with TRBJ1-1, with 9 bases aligning to TRBD1. CDR3 size: 18 residues. Looked up from germline, CDR1 is MGHRA and CDR2 is YSYEKL. V lost 0 bases and J lost 5; bases outside the gene matches: 13. The chain's CDR3 is CASSQDPDRGARWTEAFF. CDR3 bases: TGCGCCAGCAGCCAAGATCCCGACAGGGGGGCACGTTGGACTGAAGCTTTCTTT.

J is TRBJ2-5 and V is TRBV5-6; D remains unclear. This CDR3 contains 14 residues. Germline loops: CDR1 SGHDT, CDR2 YYEEEE. V dropped 0 bases and J dropped 3 bases, with 9 bases sitting between them. This chain's CDR3 is CASSLDTIEETQYF. CDR3 nucleotides: TGTGCCAGCAGCTTGGACACAATCGAAGAGACCCAGTACTTC.

A single count supports this clone. The V gene is TRBV7-8, the J gene TRBJ2-4; D uncertain. Trimming pared 2 bases from V and 7 bases from J, leaving 9 bases between. CDR3 length: 13 residues. The germline CDR1 and CDR2 sequences are SGHVS and FQNEAQ. The CDR3 protein is CASSLRTENIQYF. The CDR3 nucleotides read TGTGCCAGCAGCTTACGGACGGAGAACATTCAGTACTTC.

CDR3 DNA sequence: TGTGCCAGTAGTTCGTCTGCCGGGAGCGGGGCAGAGACCCAGTACTTC. Amino acid sequence: CASSSSAGSGAETQYF. The V gene is TRBV19, the J gene TRBJ2-5, with TRBD2 identical over 7 bases. The CDR3 runs to 16 residues. Germline V CDR1 and CDR2: LNHDA, SQIVND (reference sequence). Trimming took 5 bases from V and 4 from J; bases not matched to a gene: 13.